These T cell receptor beta chains were read from a single sample in a study of cytotoxic CD8 clonotypes in ibrutinib-treated CLL. Libraries were prepared by immunoSEQ multiplex PCR; TCRdb keeps only in-frame clonotypes and omits some of them. This sample has under 300,000 clones, with 70% found just once. The sample was PBMCs, taken after 24 months of ibrutinib treatment. The receptors originated from a human donor with chronic lymphocytic leukemia. The CDR3 runs from the conserved cysteine through the conserved F or W. D genes are given only for firm matches. Size tells how often a clone was seen (once, few, many) or the class of an expanded clone, and some rows leave it out.

v_call	j_call	d_call	clone_size	cdr3_aa	cdr3_nt
TRBV6-5	TRBJ1-3	-	-	CASSYRDEGNTIYF	TGTGCCAGCAGTTACCGGGACGAAGGAAACACCATATATTTT
TRBV29-1	TRBJ2-3	TRBD2	-	CSAVAGGLFDTQYF	TGCAGCGCGGTTGCGGGAGGGCTGTTCGATACGCAGTATTTT
TRBV15	TRBJ2-1	-	-	CATSRGFTSVGGDEQFF	TGTGCCACCAGCAGAGGATTCACTAGCGTTGGGGGCGATGAGCAGTTCTTC
TRBV5-1	TRBJ2-7	TRBD2	-	CASSLGLADPLYEQYF	TGCGCCAGCAGCTTGGGACTAGCGGACCCTCTCTACGAGCAGTACTTC
TRBV6-5	TRBJ1-4	TRBD1	-	CASSWDRSNEKLFF	TGTGCCAGCAGTTGGGACAGGTCTAATGAAAAACTGTTTTTT
TRBV7-8	TRBJ2-5	-	once	CASSFLLGSKETQYF	TGTGCCAGCAGCTTTCTATTAGGGTCTAAGGAGACCCAGTACTTC
TRBV2	TRBJ2-5	TRBD2	-	CAVGTSGTQRGETQYF	TGTGCCGTCGGGACTAGCGGGACCCAGAGGGGAGAGACCCAGTACTTC
TRBV28	TRBJ1-5	TRBD1	-	CASSQMTGDSNQPQHF	TGTGCCAGCAGTCAAATGACAGGGGATAGCAATCAGCCCCAGCATTTT
TRBV2	TRBJ2-4	-	-	CASSEALTTLLAKNIQYF	TGTGCCAGCAGTGAAGCGCTTACTACCCTTTTAGCCAAAAACATTCAGTACTTC
TRBV6-1	TRBJ2-7	-	-	CASSEHLGLAHEQYF	TGTGCCAGCAGTGAACACCTTGGACTCGCCCACGAGCAGTACTTC
TRBV25-1	TRBJ1-5	-	-	CASSEGDTYQPQHF	TGTGCCAGCAGTGAAGGGGACACTTATCAGCCCCAGCATTTT
TRBV28	TRBJ1-4	-	-	CASSLSLGGIGLFF	TGTGCCAGCAGTTTATCCCTGGGGGGTATTGGACTGTTTTTT
TRBV5-1	TRBJ2-3	-	few	CASSSNTDTQYF	TGCGCCAGCAGCTCAAACACAGATACGCAGTATTTT
TRBV18	TRBJ2-1	-	few	CASSPRDLASSYNEQFF	TGTGCCAGCTCACCTCGGGACTTGGCTAGCTCCTACAATGAGCAGTTCTTC
TRBV6-5	TRBJ2-7	TRBD1	-	CASSPGQGVYEQYF	TGTGCCAGCAGCCCGGGACAGGGGGTCTACGAGCAGTACTTC
TRBV5-1	TRBJ2-1	TRBD2	-	CASSFGLAGGYGEQFF	TGCGCCAGCAGCTTCGGATTAGCGGGAGGGTATGGTGAGCAGTTCTTC
TRBV5-4	TRBJ1-6	TRBD1	-	CASSPDRGRNSPLHF	TGTGCCAGCAGCCCGGACAGGGGAAGGAATTCACCCCTCCACTTT
TRBV5-8	TRBJ2-7	-	-	CASSRSLIAGSYEQYF	TGTGCCAGCAGCCGTTCCCTTATTGCAGGCTCCTACGAGCAGTACTTC
TRBV18	TRBJ2-5	-	few	CASSPPLATQYF	TGTGCCAGCTCACCACCGCTAGCGACCCAGTACTTC
TRBV9	TRBJ2-1	-	-	CASSVDGTSYNEQFF	TGTGCCAGCAGCGTGGATGGGACTTCATACAATGAGCAGTTCTTC
TRBV27	TRBJ2-2	-	-	CASSLRTGVNTGELFF	TGTGCCAGCAGTCTTAGGACGGGAGTGAACACCGGGGAGCTGTTTTTT
TRBV29-1	TRBJ1-2	-	-	CSVEAWTKYGYTF	TGCAGCGTTGAAGCCTGGACGAAGTACGGCTACACCTTC
TRBV28	TRBJ2-7	-	-	CASSLSEYYEQYF	TGTGCCAGCAGTTTATCGGAGTACTACGAGCAGTACTTC
TRBV28	TRBJ2-7	TRBD1	-	CASRSGTVSSYEQYF	TGTGCCAGCAGGTCCGGGACAGTTAGCTCCTACGAGCAGTACTTC
TRBV27	TRBJ2-1	TRBD2	-	CASAGTSGELGNEQFF	TGTGCCAGCGCGGGGACTAGCGGAGAGCTGGGGAATGAGCAGTTCTTC
TRBV28	TRBJ1-5	-	-	CASSTIWRNQPQHF	TGTGCCAGCAGCACCATCTGGAGGAATCAGCCCCAGCATTTT
TRBV27	TRBJ2-3	TRBD1	-	CASSSDRGTDTQYF	TGTGCCAGCAGTTCGGACAGGGGCACAGATACGCAGTATTTT
TRBV19	TRBJ1-2	TRBD1	-	CASSPGQESYGYTF	TGTGCCAGTAGTCCGGGACAGGAGAGCTATGGCTACACCTTC
TRBV6-6	TRBJ2-5	TRBD1	-	CASGSTGGIETQYF	TGTGCCAGCGGGTCTACAGGGGGCATCGAGACCCAGTACTTC
TRBV5-3	TRBJ1-5	-	-	CARSFQTSNQPQHF	TGTGCCAGAAGCTTCCAGACTAGCAATCAGCCCCAGCATTTT
TRBV6-5	TRBJ1-1	-	-	CASSYPGLSEAFF	TGTGCCAGCAGTTACCCCGGCTTATCTGAAGCTTTCTTT
TRBV2	TRBJ2-3	-	-	CASATNTDTQYF	TGTGCCAGCGCGACCAACACAGATACGCAGTATTTT
TRBV28	TRBJ1-3	-	-	CASSSEGHGSAGNTIYF	TGTGCCAGCAGTTCCGAGGGGCACGGATCGGCTGGAAACACCATATATTTT
TRBV5-1	TRBJ1-1	-	-	CASSWADKNTEAFF	TGCGCCAGCAGCTGGGCGGACAAGAACACTGAAGCTTTCTTT
TRBV6-6	TRBJ2-3	-	-	CASSYEADTQYF	TGTGCCAGCAGTTACGAGGCAGATACGCAGTATTTT
TRBV9	TRBJ1-3	-	-	CASSVAWDGYSGNTIYF	TGTGCCAGCAGCGTAGCCTGGGACGGCTACTCTGGAAACACCATATATTTT
TRBV25-1	TRBJ2-5	TRBD1	-	CASTGTVQETQYF	TGTGCCAGTACCGGGACAGTACAAGAGACCCAGTACTTC
TRBV6-5	TRBJ2-2	TRBD1	-	CASGQQGAGTGELFF	TGTGCCAGCGGACAACAGGGGGCTGGCACCGGGGAGCTGTTTTTT
TRBV21-1	TRBJ2-1	-	-	CASSLAGTGDNEQFF	TGTGCCAGCAGCCTAGCCGGGACAGGGGACAATGAGCAGTTCTTC
TRBV29-1	TRBJ1-3	TRBD1	-	CSVDSDRSGTIYF	TGCAGCGTTGATTCGGACAGGAGCGGCACCATATATTTT
TRBV15	TRBJ1-2	-	few	CATSREKGYYGYTF	TGTGCCACCAGCAGAGAGAAAGGGTACTATGGCTACACCTTC
TRBV5-6	TRBJ1-2	-	few	CASTLDNYGYTF	TGTGCCAGCACTTTGGATAACTATGGCTACACCTTC
TRBV18	TRBJ2-7	-	-	CASSPRESYEQYF	TGTGCCAGCTCACCAAGGGAGTCCTACGAGCAGTACTTC
TRBV18	TRBJ2-2	-	-	CASSPGAGELFF	TGTGCCAGCTCACCCGGGGCCGGGGAGCTGTTTTTT
TRBV29-1	TRBJ2-1	TRBD2	-	CSVDKLAGGLYNEQFF	TGCAGCGTTGACAAACTAGCGGGAGGCCTGTACAATGAGCAGTTCTTC
TRBV18	TRBJ2-3	-	-	CASSALADTQYF	TGTGCCAGCTCGGCTCTGGCAGATACGCAGTATTTT
TRBV30	TRBJ2-7	TRBD2	-	CAWSPGLASYEQYF	TGTGCCTGGAGTCCGGGACTAGCCTCCTACGAGCAGTACTTC
TRBV5-6	TRBJ1-1	-	-	CASAKTENTEAFF	TGTGCCAGCGCAAAGACAGAGAACACTGAAGCTTTCTTT
TRBV9	TRBJ1-3	-	once	CASSAPRDTIYF	TGTGCCAGCAGCGCCCCTCGGGACACCATATATTTT
TRBV4-2	TRBJ1-1	-	-	CASRPMGVTEAFF	TGTGCCAGCAGACCTATGGGGGTCACTGAAGCTTTCTTT
TRBV5-6	TRBJ2-3	TRBD2	-	CASSLDVTGGRAPDTQYF	TGTGCCAGCAGCTTGGATGTTACAGGCGGGAGGGCCCCAGATACGCAGTATTTT
TRBV15	TRBJ2-1	TRBD1	-	CATSRVGQALNEQFF	TGTGCCACCAGCAGAGTAGGACAGGCACTCAATGAGCAGTTCTTC